Sequencing of this TCR beta chain was carried out in a study of cytomegalovirus exposure and HLA in healthy donors. With respect to this clone: Its antigen remains unidentified.

V lost 2 bases and J lost 10, with 20 bases in between. CDR3 size: 15 residues. Germline values: CDR1 MGHRA, CDR2 YSYEKL. Study-level findings and limits: A previous analysis found most TCR beta V segments productive roughly 87% or roughly 30% of the time. Per a later analysis, 15,000 to 20,000 TCR beta sequences showed association with HLA alleles at 0.05 false discovery rate. In a later analysis, most CMV-associated TCR beta chains appeared HLA-restricted. Reported findings show TCR beta sequences accurately forecast HLA-A and HLA-B alleles in most subjects.

The PCR ran on 60 Vbeta and 13 Jbeta primers. Produced via immunoSEQ multiplex PCR; TCRdb's table is partial and in-frame only. The table includes around 100,000 clones, roughly 82% detected once. The source is a woman aged 18-29 years in good health and CMV-seronegative. The sequenced sample was PBMCs. The V call is TRBV4-1, the J call TRBJ1-1; perhaps TRBD1 as D (6 bases). In DNA, the CDR3 is TGCGCCAGCAGCCAACCCCGGGACACGGGCCAGATAGCTTTCTTT. Its protein product is CASSQPRDTGQIAFF.